A selection of T cell receptor beta chains follows, all from one sample in a study of graft-versus-host responses after intestinal transplantation. Sequencing used immunoSEQ multiplex PCR; TCRdb keeps in-frame clones, though not all of them. The sample yields 25,000 or so clones, 82% seen once. These receptors are not linked to any known antigen. Sequenced here: unstimulated CD4+ T cells sorted from spleen or lymph node cells, sampled before intestinal transplant. The origin of the receptors is a human donor who received an intestinal transplant. The CDR3 runs from the conserved cysteine through the conserved F or W. Fields, in order: J gene, V gene, CDR3 length, D gene, clone size, CDR3 protein, CDR3 DNA. D genes are given only for firm matches. Only some rows state a clone size, as once, few, many or a class for expanded clones.

j_gene: TRBJ2-2
v_gene: TRBV19
len: 15
d_gene: -
abundance: -
CDR3aa: CASSLGGLNTGELFF
CDR3nt: TGTGCCAGTAGTCTGGGAGGATTGAACACCGGGGAGCTGTTTTTT

j_gene: TRBJ2-7
v_gene: TRBV2
len: 14
d_gene: -
abundance: once
CDR3aa: CASSRGRDGYEQYF
CDR3nt: TGTGCCAGCAGTCGAGGGCGGGACGGCTACGAGCAGTACTTC

j_gene: TRBJ2-1
v_gene: TRBV7-2
len: 15
d_gene: TRBD2
abundance: few
CDR3aa: CASSLGTSSYNEQFF
CDR3nt: TGTGCCAGCAGCTTAGGGACTAGCTCCTACAATGAGCAGTTCTTC

j_gene: TRBJ2-3
v_gene: TRBV5-1
len: 14
d_gene: -
abundance: -
CDR3aa: CASSGDWGTDTQYF
CDR3nt: TGCGCCAGCAGCGGGGACTGGGGCACAGATACGCAGTATTTT

j_gene: TRBJ1-3
v_gene: TRBV2
len: 13
d_gene: -
abundance: -
CDR3aa: CASSEGMGNTIYF
CDR3nt: TGTGCCAGCAGTGAGGGGATGGGAAACACCATATATTTT

j_gene: TRBJ1-6
v_gene: TRBV5-1
len: 15
d_gene: TRBD1
abundance: -
CDR3aa: CASSFVARGLSPLHF
CDR3nt: TGCGCCAGCAGCTTCGTAGCCAGGGGGCTTTCACCCCTCCACTTT

j_gene: TRBJ2-3
v_gene: TRBV7-2
len: 15
d_gene: -
abundance: once
CDR3aa: CASSLAVVVEDTQYF
CDR3nt: TGTGCCAGCAGCTTAGCGGTAGTAGTTGAAGATACGCAGTATTTT

j_gene: TRBJ2-7
v_gene: TRBV20-1
len: 10
d_gene: -
abundance: -
CDR3aa: CSAQEYEQYF
CDR3nt: TGCAGTGCCCAGGAATACGAGCAGTACTTC

j_gene: TRBJ1-3
v_gene: TRBV13
len: 15
d_gene: -
abundance: -
CDR3aa: CASSSTGPAGNTIYF
CDR3nt: TGTGCCAGCAGCTCAACCGGACCGGCGGGTAACACCATATATTTT

j_gene: TRBJ2-3
v_gene: TRBV7-2
len: 14
d_gene: -
abundance: -
CDR3aa: CASSLRLARDTQYF
CDR3nt: TGTGCCAGCAGCTTAAGGCTAGCCAGGGATACGCAGTATTTT

j_gene: TRBJ2-7
v_gene: TRBV11-2
len: 14
d_gene: -
abundance: -
CDR3aa: CASSVGQRPYEQYF
CDR3nt: TGTGCCAGCAGCGTCGGACAAAGGCCCTACGAGCAGTACTTC

j_gene: TRBJ2-3
v_gene: TRBV28
len: 13
d_gene: -
abundance: -
CDR3aa: CATDGQLGDTQYF
CDR3nt: TGTGCCACCGACGGCCAATTGGGAGATACGCAGTATTTT

j_gene: TRBJ2-7
v_gene: TRBV2
len: 15
d_gene: -
abundance: -
CDR3aa: CASSGSGTSLYEQYF
CDR3nt: TGTGCCAGCAGTGGAAGCGGGACATCCCTCTACGAGCAGTACTTC

j_gene: TRBJ1-1
v_gene: TRBV10-3
len: 13
d_gene: TRBD1
abundance: -
CDR3aa: CAISDQQGAEAFF
CDR3nt: TGTGCCATCAGTGATCAACAGGGGGCTGAAGCTTTCTTT

j_gene: TRBJ2-7
v_gene: TRBV20-1
len: 11
d_gene: -
abundance: -
CDR3aa: CSARFAYEQYF
CDR3nt: TGCAGTGCACGGTTCGCCTACGAGCAGTACTTC

j_gene: TRBJ2-1
v_gene: TRBV18
len: 16
d_gene: TRBD1
abundance: -
CDR3aa: CASSPLTGTGNNEQFF
CDR3nt: TGTGCCAGCTCACCACTAACCGGGACAGGGAACAATGAGCAGTTCTTC

j_gene: TRBJ1-2
v_gene: TRBV6-1
len: 15
d_gene: TRBD1
abundance: -
CDR3aa: CASSSLWTGFHGYTF
CDR3nt: TGTGCCAGCAGTTCCCTATGGACAGGGTTCCATGGCTACACCTTC

j_gene: TRBJ1-6
v_gene: TRBV28
len: 15
d_gene: -
abundance: -
CDR3aa: CASSFPAGPYSPLHF
CDR3nt: TGTGCCAGCAGCTTCCCTGCAGGGCCTTATTCACCCCTCCACTTT

j_gene: TRBJ2-2
v_gene: TRBV5-1
len: 13
d_gene: -
abundance: -
CDR3aa: CATGGPLAGELFF
CDR3nt: TGCGCCACCGGGGGACCGTTGGCCGGGGAGCTGTTTTTT

j_gene: TRBJ1-1
v_gene: TRBV30
len: 15
d_gene: -
abundance: -
CDR3aa: CAWSVLGVLNTEAFF
CDR3nt: TGTGCCTGGAGTGTACTGGGGGTATTGAACACTGAAGCTTTCTTT

j_gene: TRBJ1-1
v_gene: TRBV7-3
len: 14
d_gene: -
abundance: -
CDR3aa: CASSLTGIGSEAFF
CDR3nt: TGTGCCAGCAGCTTAACAGGGATCGGCTCTGAAGCTTTCTTT

j_gene: TRBJ1-2
v_gene: TRBV19
len: 13
d_gene: -
abundance: -
CDR3aa: CASSIETSYGYTF
CDR3nt: TGTGCCAGTAGTATCGAGACCTCGTATGGCTACACCTTC

j_gene: TRBJ1-1
v_gene: TRBV7-9
len: 17
d_gene: -
abundance: -
CDR3aa: CASSLGRKGRGNTEAFF
CDR3nt: TGTGCCAGCAGCTTAGGGAGGAAGGGGCGGGGGAACACTGAAGCTTTCTTT

j_gene: TRBJ2-5
v_gene: TRBV9
len: 13
d_gene: -
abundance: -
CDR3aa: CASSVASAETQYF
CDR3nt: TGTGCCAGCAGCGTAGCCAGCGCGGAGACCCAGTACTTC

j_gene: TRBJ2-3
v_gene: TRBV27
len: 13
d_gene: -
abundance: -
CDR3aa: CASRVGVGDTQYF
CDR3nt: TGTGCCAGCAGGGTAGGTGTTGGAGATACGCAGTATTTT

j_gene: TRBJ2-3
v_gene: TRBV9
len: 15
d_gene: -
abundance: few
CDR3aa: CASSVDGGFTDTQYF
CDR3nt: TGTGCCAGCAGCGTAGATGGGGGGTTCACAGATACGCAGTATTTT

j_gene: TRBJ2-7
v_gene: TRBV15
len: 14
d_gene: -
abundance: -
CDR3aa: CATSRGGSGSEQYF
CDR3nt: TGTGCCACCAGCAGAGGGGGTTCAGGGTCCGAGCAGTACTTC

j_gene: TRBJ2-7
v_gene: TRBV4-1
len: 15
d_gene: TRBD2
abundance: -
CDR3aa: CASSHLAGGFDEQYF
CDR3nt: TGCGCCAGCAGCCACCTAGCGGGAGGGTTCGACGAGCAGTACTTC

j_gene: TRBJ2-7
v_gene: TRBV28
len: 16
d_gene: TRBD2
abundance: once
CDR3aa: CASSSPGLAGSYEQYF
CDR3nt: TGTGCCAGCAGTTCCCCGGGACTAGCGGGATCATACGAGCAGTACTTC

j_gene: TRBJ2-3
v_gene: TRBV5-4
len: 15
d_gene: -
abundance: -
CDR3aa: CASSILEASTDTQYF
CDR3nt: TGTGCCAGCAGCATACTAGAAGCTAGCACAGATACGCAGTATTTT

j_gene: TRBJ2-5
v_gene: TRBV7-7
len: 13
d_gene: -
abundance: -
CDR3aa: CTSSLNRKETQYF
CDR3nt: TGTACTAGCAGCTTAAACAGGAAAGAGACCCAGTACTTC

j_gene: TRBJ1-3
v_gene: TRBV2
len: 14
d_gene: -
abundance: few
CDR3aa: CASSERQSGNTIYF
CDR3nt: TGTGCCAGCAGTGAACGACAATCTGGAAACACCATATATTTT

j_gene: TRBJ2-5
v_gene: TRBV5-1
len: 14
d_gene: -
abundance: few
CDR3aa: CASSRQTTKETQYF
CDR3nt: TGCGCCAGCAGCCGACAGACCACTAAAGAGACCCAGTACTTC

j_gene: TRBJ2-3
v_gene: TRBV7-3
len: 15
d_gene: TRBD2
abundance: -
CDR3aa: CASSPRLADTDTQYF
CDR3nt: TGTGCCAGCAGCCCCCGACTAGCGGACACAGATACGCAGTATTTT

j_gene: TRBJ2-7
v_gene: TRBV27
len: 14
d_gene: TRBD1
abundance: -
CDR3aa: CASSADRAVYEQYF
CDR3nt: TGTGCCAGCAGTGCCGACAGGGCAGTCTACGAGCAGTACTTC

j_gene: TRBJ2-5
v_gene: TRBV7-9
len: 15
d_gene: TRBD1
abundance: -
CDR3aa: CASSLIGTAQETQYF
CDR3nt: TGTGCCAGCAGCTTAATCGGGACAGCTCAAGAGACCCAGTACTTC

j_gene: TRBJ2-6
v_gene: TRBV5-4
len: 15
d_gene: -
abundance: few
CDR3aa: CASSPPGAGANVLTF
CDR3nt: TGTGCCAGCAGTCCTCCAGGGGCCGGGGCCAACGTCCTGACTTTC

j_gene: TRBJ2-7
v_gene: TRBV2
len: 17
d_gene: -
abundance: -
CDR3aa: CASSEEDGLARTYEQYF
CDR3nt: TGTGCCAGCAGTGAAGAAGACGGCCTAGCGAGGACCTACGAGCAGTACTTC

j_gene: TRBJ1-2
v_gene: TRBV5-4
len: 15
d_gene: -
abundance: -
CDR3aa: CASSHRKAPWDGYTF
CDR3nt: TGTGCCAGCAGCCATCGGAAGGCGCCTTGGGATGGCTACACCTTC

j_gene: TRBJ2-7
v_gene: TRBV15
len: 18
d_gene: TRBD2
abundance: -
CDR3aa: CATSSKGLAGEEGYEQYF
CDR3nt: TGTGCCACCAGCAGTAAAGGACTAGCGGGAGAAGAGGGCTACGAGCAGTACTTC

j_gene: TRBJ2-5
v_gene: TRBV25-1
len: 14
d_gene: -
abundance: few
CDR3aa: CASTPTSLQETQYF
CDR3nt: TGTGCCAGCACTCCGACTAGTCTACAAGAGACCCAGTACTTC

j_gene: TRBJ1-4
v_gene: TRBV7-2
len: 15
d_gene: -
abundance: -
CDR3aa: CASSPYGTGNEKLFF
CDR3nt: TGTGCCAGCAGTCCATACGGGACGGGGAATGAAAAACTGTTTTTT